Detailed here is one TCR beta chain. It lacks a known antigen. Base qualities are not at hand, and no much larger clone is one base apart. Library construction relied on the immunoSEQ multiplex PCR assay. In its TCRdb copy, this immuneACCESS table keeps in-frame sequences only and misses some clones. Where compared with another copy, unresolved V genes explain less than half of these, and the others have no known cause. This sample comprises some 60,000 clones, around 79% of them detected only once. The ten largest clones add up to 16% of the sample. The study evaluated CTLA-4 blockade (ipilimumab) given together with focal radiation therapy in patients who had chemo-refractory metastatic non-small-cell lung cancer. The data stem from a study of radiotherapy plus CTLA-4 blockade in lung cancer (dated by TCRdb to 2016 to 2018). Some background on the complete study: Objective responses were observed in around 20% of enrolled patients, and disease control was achieved in roughly 29%. What the research found in general, with its limitations: After treatment with radiotherapy and ipilimumab, TCR clones that came from tumors expanded in the peripheral blood. The strongest predictors of response were reported to be early dynamic shifts in blood T cell clones along with a rise in serum interferon-beta following radiation.

Taken from cysteine to phenylalanine, the CDR3 has 16 residues. The entry retains the CDR3 DNA only, 48 bases that are in frame from base 1. V is cut by 0 bases and J by 5 bases, and the space between the germline ends is 16 bases. Per the germline V gene (reference sequence), GTSNPN is the CDR1 and SVGIG is the CDR2. The clonotype was recovered from a human donor with non-small cell lung cancer who had a complete response to radiotherapy plus ipilimumab. The chain links TRBV30 with TRBJ1-4, with the D segment identity uncertain. Source: peripheral blood, taken from a patient treated with radiotherapy plus ipilimumab. The DNA reads TGTGCCTGGAGTGTTGGCCACCATCACCAAAATGAAAAACTGTTTTTT. Its protein is CAWSVGHHHQNEKLFF.